Listed below are T cell receptor beta chains from one sample, sequenced in a study of identical twins. TCRdb ran MiXCR on the 5' RACE reads and lists one entry per CDR3 protein. The sample carries around 570,000 distinct CDR3 sequences, around 9.6% recorded once. The same data also went into a second study, on yellow fever vaccine responses in identical twins.

Sequenced: PBMCs. Every receptor here comes from a woman under 30 in good health. Each CDR3 is given without its conserved first and last residue. D genes are given only for firm matches.

V gene	J gene	D gene	CDR3 protein
TRBV7-9	TRBJ1-1	NA	ASRTQGREAF
TRBV7-9	TRBJ2-5	NA	ASSYADRTPGETQY
TRBV30	TRBJ2-1	NA	AWTVSSYNEQF
TRBV9	TRBJ2-2	TRBD1	ASSFTGAGGELF
TRBV7-2	TRBJ1-2	NA	ASSLAANYGYT
TRBV20-1	TRBJ2-1	TRBD1	SARPLTGTYNEQF
TRBV27	TRBJ2-4	TRBD2	ASRLTSGGKNIQY
TRBV7-9	TRBJ2-1	NA	ASSKLPRGSEQF
TRBV7-2	TRBJ2-1	NA	ASSIRTTTEQF
TRBV12-3/TRBV12-4	TRBJ1-5	TRBD1	ASSLAGGRNQPQH
TRBV15	TRBJ2-7	NA	ATSRSRLGTFQSYEQY
TRBV7-9	TRBJ2-1	NA	ASSLVGSHNEQF
TRBV4-3	TRBJ2-2	NA	ASSQDRYSNTGELF
TRBV7-8	TRBJ2-1	NA	ASSLPYGDNEQF
TRBV9	TRBJ2-5	TRBD1	ASSVVGGEETQY
TRBV20-1	TRBJ2-3	TRBD2	SALSGGADTQY
TRBV15	TRBJ2-7	NA	ATSPHRASYEQY
TRBV6-4	TRBJ1-6	TRBD1	ASSPRTGEDSPLH
TRBV2	TRBJ1-1	NA	ASSPSPLNTEAF
TRBV29-1	TRBJ2-7	TRBD1	SVLGQAAYEQY
TRBV30	TRBJ2-2	NA	AWRGTPWNTGELF
TRBV9	TRBJ2-5	NA	ASSVEGGIETQY
TRBV12-3/TRBV12-4	TRBJ2-2	TRBD2	ASSFGGALTGELF
TRBV5-1	TRBJ2-7	NA	ASSLAGAEQY
TRBV12-3/TRBV12-4	TRBJ2-7	NA	ASARGSPSEQY
TRBV11-2	TRBJ2-1	NA	ASSLQLWDYNEQF
TRBV12-3/TRBV12-4	TRBJ1-2	TRBD1	ASRLAGTGDGYT
TRBV29-1	TRBJ2-5	NA	SVIHQRGGETQY
TRBV11-3	TRBJ2-6	NA	ASSSRAGANVLT
TRBV20-1	TRBJ2-2	NA	SARGEGQAFTGELF
TRBV12-3/TRBV12-4	TRBJ2-2	NA	ASSGHLNTGELF
TRBV20-1	TRBJ2-3	NA	SARPPGTSTDTQY
TRBV4-1	TRBJ1-2	TRBD1	ASSQDPDRGSAFYGYT